The T cell receptor (beta chain) under discussion was sequenced for a study of shared clonotypes between healthy human individuals. The CDR3 length is 15 residues. With 4 bases clipped from V and 0 bases from J, the junction kept 5 bases outside the gene matches. From germline, CDR1 is MNHEY and CDR2 SVGAGI. In the original analysis: There were no quality scores in the junction-only immunoSEQ sequences, so filtering differed. The assay was immunoSEQ multiplex PCR, and TCRdb's table has in-frame clones only and misses some. Clonal size and the V and J genes are those of that table, whereas D and trimming came from the DNA. The sample contains about 320,000 clones, around 86% of which appear only once.

Sequenced input: memory CD8+ T cells sorted from blood. Specified subset: CD45RO+ cells pooled with CCR7-negative TemRA cells. The TCR sequence derives from a man in his late teens or twenties in good health. The rearrangement links TRBV6-5 to TRBJ1-1; 7 bases are a match to TRBD1. The CDR3 here is CASSSGTAMNTEAFF. Here the CDR3 DNA reads TGTGCCAGCAGTTCCGGGACAGCAATGAACACTGAAGCTTTCTTT.